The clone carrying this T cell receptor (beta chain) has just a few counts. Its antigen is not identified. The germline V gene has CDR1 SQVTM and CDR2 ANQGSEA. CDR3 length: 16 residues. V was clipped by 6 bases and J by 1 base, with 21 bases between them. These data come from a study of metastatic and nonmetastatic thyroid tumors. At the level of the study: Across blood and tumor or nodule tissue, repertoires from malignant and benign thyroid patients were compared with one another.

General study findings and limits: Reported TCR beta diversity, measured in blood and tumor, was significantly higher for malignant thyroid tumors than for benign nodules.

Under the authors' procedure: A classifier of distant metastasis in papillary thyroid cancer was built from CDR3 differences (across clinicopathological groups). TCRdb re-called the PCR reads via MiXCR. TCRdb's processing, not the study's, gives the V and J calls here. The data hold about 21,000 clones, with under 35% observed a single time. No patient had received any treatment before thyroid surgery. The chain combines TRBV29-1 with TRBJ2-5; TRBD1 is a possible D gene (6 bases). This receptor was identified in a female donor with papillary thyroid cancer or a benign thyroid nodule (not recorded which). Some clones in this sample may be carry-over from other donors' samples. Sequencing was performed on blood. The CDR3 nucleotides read TGCAGCGTGGTGACAGGCGCAGGCACCCTCCAAGAGACCCAGTACTTC. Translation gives CSVVTGAGTLQETQYF. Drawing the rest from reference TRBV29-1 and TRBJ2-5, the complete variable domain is SAVISQKPSRDICQRGTSLTIQCQVDSQVTMMFWYRQQPGQSLTLIATANQGSEATYESGFVIDKFPISRPNLTFSTLTVSNMSPEDSSIYLCSVVTGAGTLQETQYFGPGTRLLVL.